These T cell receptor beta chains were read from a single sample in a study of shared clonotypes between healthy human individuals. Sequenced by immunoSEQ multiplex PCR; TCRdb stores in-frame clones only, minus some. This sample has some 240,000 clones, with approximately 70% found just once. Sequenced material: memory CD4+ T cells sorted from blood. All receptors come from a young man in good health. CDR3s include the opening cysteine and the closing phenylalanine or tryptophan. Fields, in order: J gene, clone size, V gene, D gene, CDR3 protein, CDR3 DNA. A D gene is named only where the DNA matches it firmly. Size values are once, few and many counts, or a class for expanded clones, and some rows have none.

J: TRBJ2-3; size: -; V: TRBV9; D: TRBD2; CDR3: CASNLGLAGDTQYF; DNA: TGTGCCAGCAACCTGGGACTAGCAGGAGATACGCAGTATTTT
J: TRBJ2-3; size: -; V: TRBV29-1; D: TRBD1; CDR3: CSVARTGSNTQYF; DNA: TGCAGCGTTGCACGGACAGGGTCGAATACGCAGTATTTT
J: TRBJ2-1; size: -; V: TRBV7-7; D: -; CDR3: CASSLDGPNNEQFF; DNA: TGTGCTAGCAGCTTAGACGGGCCCAACAATGAGCAGTTCTTC
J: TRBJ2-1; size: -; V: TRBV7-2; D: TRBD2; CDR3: CASTRTSGDNEQFF; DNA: TGTGCCAGCACCCGGACTAGCGGAGACAATGAGCAGTTCTTC
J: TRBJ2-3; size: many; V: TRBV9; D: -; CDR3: CASSVLGAPTDTQYF; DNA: TGTGCCAGCAGCGTACTAGGGGCCCCCACAGATACGCAGTATTTT
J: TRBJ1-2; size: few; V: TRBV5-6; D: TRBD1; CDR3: CASSLPDSGLTGRYGYTF; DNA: TGTGCCAGCAGCTTGCCTGACTCCGGCCTGACAGGGAGGTATGGCTACACCTTC
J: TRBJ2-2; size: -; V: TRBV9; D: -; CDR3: CASSVGGQTRNTGELFF; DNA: TGTGCCAGCAGCGTAGGAGGGCAGACCCGTAACACCGGGGAGCTGTTTTTT
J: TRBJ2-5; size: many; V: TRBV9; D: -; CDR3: CASSAPEARGKQETQYF; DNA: TGTGCCAGCAGCGCCCCCGAGGCGCGGGGTAAACAAGAGACCCAGTACTTC
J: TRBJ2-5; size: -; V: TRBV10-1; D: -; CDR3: CASSDDPGETQYF; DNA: TGCGCCAGCAGTGACGACCCGGGAGAGACCCAGTACTTC
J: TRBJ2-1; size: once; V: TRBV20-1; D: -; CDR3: CSARAGPRQFF; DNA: TGCAGTGCTAGAGCCGGGCCTAGGCAGTTCTTC
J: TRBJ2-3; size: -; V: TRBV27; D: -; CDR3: CASSFRTTSTDTQYF; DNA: TGTGCCAGCAGTTTCAGGACCACTAGCACAGATACGCAGTATTTT
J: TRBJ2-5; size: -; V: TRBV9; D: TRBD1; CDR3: CASSVDPLQGDQYF; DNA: TGTGCCAGCAGCGTAGATCCCTTGCAGGGGGACCAGTACTTC
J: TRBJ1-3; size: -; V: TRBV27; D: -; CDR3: CASSRTPGVSGNTIYF; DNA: TGTGCCAGCAGTCGAACTCCAGGGGTCTCTGGAAACACCATATATTTT
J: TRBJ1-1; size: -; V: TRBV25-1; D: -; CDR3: CASEWFFRVNTEAFF; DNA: TGTGCCAGCGAATGGTTCTTTCGGGTGAACACTGAAGCTTTCTTT
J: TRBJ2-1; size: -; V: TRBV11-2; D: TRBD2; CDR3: CASSSGTSGRNEQFF; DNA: TGTGCCAGCAGCTCCGGGACTAGCGGGAGAAATGAGCAGTTCTTC
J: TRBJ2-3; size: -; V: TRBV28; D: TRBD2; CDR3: CASSLVRGGTDTQYF; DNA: TGTGCCAGCAGTTTAGTTCGGGGGGGCACAGATACGCAGTATTTT
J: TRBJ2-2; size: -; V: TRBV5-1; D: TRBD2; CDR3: CASSPGLAPGELFF; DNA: TGCGCCAGCAGCCCGGGACTAGCTCCCGGGGAGCTGTTTTTT
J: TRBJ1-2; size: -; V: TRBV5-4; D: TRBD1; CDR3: CASSARDRPNYGYTF; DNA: TGTGCCAGCAGCGCCCGGGACAGGCCCAACTATGGCTACACCTTC
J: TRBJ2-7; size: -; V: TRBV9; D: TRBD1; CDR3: CASSTTGSPYEQYF; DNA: TGTGCCAGCAGCACGACAGGGTCCCCCTACGAGCAGTACTTC
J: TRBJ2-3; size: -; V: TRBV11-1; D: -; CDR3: CASSPGWTSPSTDTQYF; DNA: TGTGCCAGCAGTCCAGGGTGGACTTCCCCTAGCACAGATACGCAGTATTTT
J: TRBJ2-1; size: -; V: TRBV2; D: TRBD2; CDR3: CASRRLAGGYYNEQFF; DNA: TGTGCCAGCAGACGACTAGCGGGAGGGTATTACAATGAGCAGTTCTTC
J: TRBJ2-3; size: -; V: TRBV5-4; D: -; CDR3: CASSLIEVGTQYF; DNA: TGTGCCAGCAGCTTGATCGAAGTGGGTACGCAGTATTTT
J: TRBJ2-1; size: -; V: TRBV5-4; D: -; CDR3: CASSLATYNEQFF; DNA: TGTGCCAGCAGCTTGGCTACTTACAATGAGCAGTTCTTC
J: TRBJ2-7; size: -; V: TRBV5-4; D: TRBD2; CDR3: CASSRPTSGLPYEQYF; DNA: TGTGCCAGCAGCCGCCCGACTAGCGGGCTACCCTACGAGCAGTACTTC
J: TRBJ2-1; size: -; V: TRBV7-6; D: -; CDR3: CASSLNQLNEQFF; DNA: TGTGCCAGCAGCTTAAACCAATTGAATGAGCAGTTCTTC
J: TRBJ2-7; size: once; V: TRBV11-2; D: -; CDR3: CASSLAQIPYEQYF; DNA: TGTGCCAGCAGCTTAGCCCAAATACCCTACGAGCAGTACTTC
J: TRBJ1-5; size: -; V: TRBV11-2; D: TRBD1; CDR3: CASRPGTGTQPQHF; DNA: TGTGCCAGCAGACCCGGGACAGGCACTCAGCCCCAGCATTTT
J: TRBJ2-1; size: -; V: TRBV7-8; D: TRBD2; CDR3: CASSLALAGASYNEQFF; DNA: TGTGCCAGCAGCTTAGCACTAGCGGGGGCCTCCTACAATGAGCAGTTCTTC
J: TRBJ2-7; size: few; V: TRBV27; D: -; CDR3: CASSSQGSHEQYF; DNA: TGTGCCAGCAGTTCACAGGGCTCCCACGAGCAGTACTTC
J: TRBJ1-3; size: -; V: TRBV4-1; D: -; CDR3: CASSPGGNTIYF; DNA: TGCGCCAGCAGCCCTGGTGGAAACACCATATATTTT
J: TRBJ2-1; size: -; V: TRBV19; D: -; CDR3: CASSMRLLARYNEQFF; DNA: TGTGCCAGTAGTATGCGGCTTCTCGCACGTTACAATGAGCAGTTCTTC
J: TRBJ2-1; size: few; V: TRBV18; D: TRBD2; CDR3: CASSPPSGRDLEQFF; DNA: TGTGCCAGCTCACCCCCAAGCGGGAGGGATCTTGAGCAGTTCTTC